Following are 32 T cell receptor beta chains from one sample sequenced in a study of post-analysis software for immune sequencing data. General observations from the study: In patients, TRBV5-6, TRBV5-1 and TRBV20-1 belonged to five TRBV segments found more frequently than in controls.

These TCRs are of unknown antigen specificity. Built from TCR beta cDNA, the libraries had unique molecular identifiers in them. MiXCR, applied by TCRdb to the PCR reads, yields one record per CDR3 protein. This sample has about 430,000 distinct CDR3 sequences, with roughly 38% found just once. Material: blood. The receptors derive from a girl aged 2 to 10 with multiple sclerosis.

This clonotype came up a few times. J is TRBJ2-4 and V is TRBV24-1; D unresolved. Germline CDR1 reads KGHDR; CDR2 reads SFDVKD. The length of the CDR3 is 13 residues. The germline V and J ends were trimmed by 5 bases and 9 bases, with 13 bases remaining between them. The CDR3 here is CATSVTPDGIQYF. The CDR3 DNA reads TGTGCCACCAGTGTCACCCCGGACGGCATTCAGTACTTC.

The rearrangement joins TRBV5-5 to TRBJ2-3; D is unclear. With 0 bases removed from V and 5 bases from J, the gap between germline ends came to 4 bases. CDR1 and CDR2 from the germline V gene are SGHKS and YYEKEE (reference sequence). The CDR3 length is 12 residues. The CDR3 DNA sequence: TGTGCCAGCAGCTTGGCCCTAGATACGCAGTATTTT. Residues: CASSLALDTQYF.

This rearrangement joins TRBV20-1 to TRBJ2-7, with 9 bases aligning to TRBD2. V shed 2 bases, J shed 0 bases, and the junction held 5 bases outside the gene matches. Germline assignment: CDR1 DFQATT and CDR2 SNEGSKA (reference sequence). This CDR3 region has 15 residues. The CDR3 protein is CSARSPSGTSYEQYF. Here the CDR3 DNA reads TGCAGTGCTAGATCCCCTAGCGGGACCTCCTACGAGCAGTACTTC.

This clonotype was counted between two and nine times. This sequence joins TRBV20-1 and TRBJ2-7; D gene ambiguous. This CDR3 region has 12 residues. V lost 6 bases and J lost 3, with 12 bases in between. Germline assignment: CDR1 DFQATT and CDR2 SNEGSKA (reference sequence). As DNA, the CDR3 is TGCAGTGCCCCGGATCAACTCTACGAGCAGTACTTC. It yields the protein CSAPDQLYEQYF.

This chain uses TRBV29-1 with TRBJ1-1; D is ambiguous. Germline loops: CDR1 SQVTM, CDR2 ANQGSEA. There are 12 residues in the CDR3. Trimming left V 3 bases short and J 0 bases short, with 5 bases between. The CDR3 DNA follows: TGCAGCGTTGAGCATCTGAACACTGAAGCTTTCTTT. Protein: CSVEHLNTEAFF. Variable domain in full (rest from reference TRBV29-1 and TRBJ1-1): SAVISQKPSRDICQRGTSLTIQCQVDSQVTMMFWYRQQPGQSLTLIATANQGSEATYESGFVIDKFPISRPNLTFSTLTVSNMSPEDSSIYLCSVEHLNTEAFFGQGTRLTVV.

The rearrangement joins TRBV18 to TRBJ2-1; D ambiguous. The CDR3 sequence is 18 residues long. Germline loops: CDR1 KGHSH, CDR2 LQKENI. V was pared by 2 bases and J by 4 bases, with 21 bases between. This CDR3 is CASSPFGDPQKAYNEQFF. The CDR3 region has the DNA TGTGCCAGCTCACCATTTGGAGACCCTCAGAAGGCGTACAATGAGCAGTTCTTC.

This clonotype was found a few times. This sequence joins TRBV6-6 and TRBJ2-1, with D uncertain. CDR1 and CDR2 from the germline V gene are MNHNY and SVGAGI (reference sequence). V was clipped by 6 bases and J by 3 bases, with 9 bases between them. The CDR3 runs 13 residues. CDR3 nucleotide sequence: TGTGCCAGCAGACCCTCGGACTACAATGAGCAGTTCTTC. Its translation: CASRPSDYNEQFF.

The gene calls are TRBV24-1 and TRBJ1-2, with D possibly being TRBD1 (6 bases). Germline CDR1 and CDR2: KGHDR and SFDVKD. Trimming took off 4 bases at V and 8 bases at J, with 16 bases between the two ends. The CDR3 runs 14 residues. The CDR3 DNA reads TGTGCCACCAGTGACACCGGGGGCGGAGGCGGCTACACCTTC. Its translation is CATSDTGGGGGYTF.

This clonotype was seen a handful of times. This rearrangement joins TRBV14 to TRBJ2-7, with 11 nucleotides matching TRBD2. Germline lookup yields CDR1 SGHDN and CDR2 FVKESK. This CDR3 has 14 amino acids. The J segment lost 7 bases and the V segment lost 1 base, leaving 3 bases of the junction unmatched. The CDR3 loop is CASSQGLAGREQYF. In DNA, the CDR3 is TGTGCCAGCAGCCAAGGACTAGCGGGACGGGAGCAGTACTTC.

Only one count was recorded for this clonotype. The chain joins TRBV2 to TRBJ1-2; D remains unclear. This CDR3 is 15 amino acids long. V was clipped by 1 base and J by 2 bases, with 11 bases between them. Germline CDR1 and CDR2: SNHLY and FYNNEI. The CDR3 spells CASSEGTGNNYGYTF. Here the CDR3 DNA reads TGTGCCAGCAGTGAAGGGACCGGGAACAACTATGGCTACACCTTC.

In DNA form, the CDR3 reads TGCGCCAGCAGCGTCGGGACAGCGACCACCTACGAGCAGTACTTC. Translated: CASSVGTATTYEQYF. V gene TRBV5-1 combines with J gene TRBJ2-7, with 7 bases identical to TRBD1. This CDR3 has 15 amino acids. The junction had 9 bases not matched to a gene; V was cut back by 4 bases and J by 2 bases. Germline V gene data show CDR1 as SGHRS and CDR2 as YFSETQ.

Notes on this clonotype: The germline gene is not matched at one end of the junction; a read error may be the cause. The chain links TRBV29-1 to TRBJ2-5, with D maybe TRBD2 (6 bases). Germline CDR1 SQVTM, CDR2 ANQGSEA. This CDR3 has 16 residues. The CDR3 region has the DNA TGCAGCGTTGAAGATCCCCACCGGGGGAACCAAGAGGCCCAGTACTTC. Its translation is CSVEDPHRGNQEAQYF.

The rearrangement uses TRBV12-3 or TRBV12-4 and TRBJ2-7; the match to TRBD1 covers 11 bases. The ends lost 7 bases at V and 1 base at J; junction bases unmatched: 6. The CDR3 runs to 15 residues. The DNA for the CDR3 is TGTGCCAGCAAAGGACAGGGGGCGGGTTCCTACGAGCAGTACTTC. It yields the protein CASKGQGAGSYEQYF.

The sample holds a few counts of this clonotype. The chain uses TRBV20-1 and TRBJ2-7; TRBD2 aligns across 13 bases. The CDR3 consists of 15 residues. Per the germline V gene, CDR1 is DFQATT and CDR2 is SNEGSKA (reference sequence). After removal of 0 bases from V and 3 bases from J, the junction contained 2 bases not matched to a gene. The CDR3 spells CSARDRLAGGYEQYF. CDR3 in DNA: TGCAGTGCTAGAGACCGACTAGCGGGAGGCTACGAGCAGTACTTC.

The chain links TRBV13 to TRBJ1-1, with D uncertain. The V end lost 4 bases, the J end lost 3 bases, and 18 bases lay between the germline ends. Germline V gene sequence: CDR1 PRHDT, CDR2 FYEKMQ (reference sequence). This CDR3 contains 16 residues. The DNA for the CDR3 is TGTGCCAGCAGCTCATACCGTGGCGGAGGCTACACTGAAGCTTTCTTT. Amino acids: CASSSYRGGGYTEAFF.

Here the CDR3 reads CASSFQGASEQFF. The CDR3 DNA reads TGCGCCAGCAGCTTTCAGGGGGCGAGTGAGCAGTTCTTC. The gene calls are TRBV5-1 and TRBJ2-1; 8 bases are a match to TRBD1. V shed 2 bases and J 9 bases; nucleotides not matched to a gene: 4. Germline CDR1 is SGHRS and CDR2 is YFSETQ. This CDR3 has 13 residues.

V gene TRBV12-5 combines with J gene TRBJ2-1; D is perhaps TRBD2 (6 bases). Germline V gene data show CDR1 as LGHNT and CDR2 as FRNRAP. V lost 3 bases and J lost 7, with 13 bases in between. This CDR3 region has 14 residues. CDR3 DNA: TGTGCTAGTGGTTTCGGCGGGACGCGGAATGAGCAGTTCTTC. This sequence encodes CASGFGGTRNEQFF.

This clonotype has just a few counts. This chain links TRBV13 with TRBJ2-5; 11 nucleotides align to TRBD2. The J call may be mistaken, given a closer DNA end match to TRBJ2-4. The CDR3 runs to 15 residues. Germline CDR1 is PRHDT and CDR2 is FYEKMQ (reference sequence). CDR3 protein: CASSRLAGTKNIQYF. CDR3 DNA sequence: TGTGCCAGCAGCAGACTAGCGGGAACCAAAAACATTCAGTACTTC.

The chain joins TRBV2 to TRBJ1-1, with D unresolved. The V end was cut by 9 bases, the J end by 3 bases, with 11 bases between. This CDR3 spans 12 amino acids. The germline V gene has CDR1 SNHLY and CDR2 FYNNEI. The CDR3 loop reads CASRGQDTEAFF. CDR3 bases: TGTGCCAGTCGGGGTCAAGACACTGAAGCTTTCTTT. Using reference TRBV2 and TRBJ1-1 for the parts outside the CDR3, the full variable domain is EPEVTQTPSHQVTQMGQEVILRCVPISNHLYFYWYRQILGQKVEFLVSFYNNEISEKSEIFDDQFSVERPDGSNFTLKIRSTKLEDSAMYFCASRGQDTEAFFGQGTRLTVV.

The chain recombines TRBV4-1 with TRBJ1-1, with D possibly being TRBD1 (5 bases). Trimming shortened V by 4 bases and J by 5 bases, and 17 bases separated the two germline ends. CDR1 MGHRA and CDR2 YSYEKL come from the germline V gene. The length of the CDR3 is 15 residues. The DNA of the CDR3 is TGCGCCAGCAGCCGATTAGGGGCAGGGATGACTGAAGCTTTCTTT. Amino acids: CASSRLGAGMTEAFF.

This rearrangement joins TRBV10-3 to TRBJ1-2; D uncertain. V was cut by 4 bases and J by 6 bases, with 21 bases left in between. The CDR3 sequence is 16 residues long. From germline, CDR1 is ENHRY and CDR2 SYGVKD. CDR3 amino acids: CAISGAVGGNTNGYTF. The CDR3 DNA sequence: TGTGCCATCAGTGGAGCGGTTGGTGGAAACACGAATGGCTACACCTTC.

This rearrangement joins TRBV6-2 or TRBV6-3 to TRBJ1-1, with D hard to call. The V and J ends lost 5 bases and 6 bases respectively, with 7 bases between them. This CDR3 is built from 11 residues. Per the germline V gene, CDR1 is MNHEY and CDR2 is SVGEGT. CDR3 bases: TGTGCCAGCAGTCCGGGGTCTGAAGCTTTCTTT. This translates into CASSPGSEAFF.

Only a few counts were recorded for this clonotype. This chain connects TRBV20-1 to TRBJ1-2; D is unclear. With 8 bases removed from V and 4 bases from J, the gap between germline ends came to 20 bases. Germline V gene sequence: CDR1 DFQATT, CDR2 SNEGSKA (reference sequence). The CDR3 contains 14 residues. CDR3 coding DNA: TGCAGTTCGCTAGATTATTTTTCGACCTATGGCTACACCTTC. Translation gives CSSLDYFSTYGYTF.

The chain links TRBV28 to TRBJ2-7; the match to TRBD2 covers 8 bases. The J segment lost 7 bases and the V segment lost 6 bases, leaving 17 bases of the junction unmatched. Germline loops: CDR1 MDHEN, CDR2 SYDVKM. CDR3 size: 16 residues. The CDR3 bases are TGTGCCAGCAGATTCGGGGGGGGTCGTTGGTACAATGAGCAGTACTTC. Residues: CASRFGGGRWYNEQYF.

This clonotype showed up just a few times. The rearrangement uses TRBV28 and TRBJ1-2; no clear D. CDR3 length: 14 residues. V was pared by 11 bases and J by 0 bases, with 16 bases between. Germline CDR1 MDHEN, CDR2 SYDVKM. The CDR3: CAGGPTVANYGYTF. The DNA for the CDR3 is TGTGCCGGAGGGCCCACGGTAGCTAACTATGGCTACACCTTC.

CDR3 nucleotides: TGTGCCAGCAGGCGGGACAGGTACCATGAGCAGTTCTTC. Its protein product is CASRRDRYHEQFF. V usage is TRBV2 and J usage is TRBJ2-1, with TRBD1 identical over 8 bases. Germline lookup yields CDR1 SNHLY and CDR2 FYNNEI. J lost 8 bases, V lost 6 bases, and 6 bases had no gene match. This CDR3 spans 13 amino acids.

This chain connects TRBV28 to TRBJ1-4; 7 bases match TRBD1. The CDR3 totals 17 residues. The V gene's germline CDR1 is MDHEN and CDR2 SYDVKM. Trimming cost V 0 bases and J 3 bases; bases outside gene matches: 7. The CDR3 spells CASSLWEGALSNEKLFF. In DNA form, the CDR3 reads TGTGCCAGCAGTTTATGGGAGGGGGCGCTTTCTAATGAAAAACTGTTTTTT.

This clonotype was counted a few times. This chain uses TRBV4-1 with TRBJ2-1; 8 nucleotides agree with TRBD1. The CDR3 loop spans 17 amino acids. Trimming cost V 0 bases and J 7 bases; bases outside gene matches: 11. CDR1 and CDR2 from the germline V gene are MGHRA and YSYEKL. The CDR3 sequence is CASSQDSYTGGWNEQFF. The CDR3 DNA is TGCGCCAGCAGCCAAGACTCGTACACAGGGGGTTGGAATGAGCAGTTCTTC.

This chain uses TRBV12-3 or TRBV12-4 with TRBJ1-5; D unclear. Trimming cost V 7 bases and J 4 bases, with 20 bases left between them. This CDR3 is built from 16 residues. In DNA, the CDR3 is TGTGCCAGCACCCCCGGGTACGCAGGTCGTAATCAGCCCCAGCATTTT. Translated: CASTPGYAGRNQPQHF.

This clonotype was detected only a few times. The chain joins TRBV29-1 to TRBJ2-5; D is undetermined. Germline lookup yields CDR1 SQVTM and CDR2 ANQGSEA. Trimming left V 0 bases short and J 5 bases short, with 13 bases between. The CDR3 is 14 amino acids. CDR3 nucleotides: TGCAGCGTTGAAGAGTGGCAGGTCGACGAGACCCAGTACTTC. Amino acids: CSVEEWQVDETQYF.

DNA of the CDR3: TGTGCCAGCACCCCCTACGGTTATAGCAATCAGCCCCAGCATTTT. Its protein is CASTPYGYSNQPQHF. V usage is TRBV28 and J usage is TRBJ1-5; D ambiguous. The CDR3 runs to 15 residues. Germline values: CDR1 MDHEN, CDR2 SYDVKM. V lost 7 bases, J lost 0 bases, and 13 bases lay in between.

This clonotype occurred a few times. V usage is TRBV12-3 or TRBV12-4 and J usage is TRBJ2-5; D unresolved. The end of the DNA fits TRBJ2-4 better, so the J call may be wrong. This CDR3 comprises 11 residues. CDR3 nucleotide sequence: TGTGCCAGCAGCGTTAAGGACATTCAGTACTTC. Amino acids: CASSVKDIQYF.